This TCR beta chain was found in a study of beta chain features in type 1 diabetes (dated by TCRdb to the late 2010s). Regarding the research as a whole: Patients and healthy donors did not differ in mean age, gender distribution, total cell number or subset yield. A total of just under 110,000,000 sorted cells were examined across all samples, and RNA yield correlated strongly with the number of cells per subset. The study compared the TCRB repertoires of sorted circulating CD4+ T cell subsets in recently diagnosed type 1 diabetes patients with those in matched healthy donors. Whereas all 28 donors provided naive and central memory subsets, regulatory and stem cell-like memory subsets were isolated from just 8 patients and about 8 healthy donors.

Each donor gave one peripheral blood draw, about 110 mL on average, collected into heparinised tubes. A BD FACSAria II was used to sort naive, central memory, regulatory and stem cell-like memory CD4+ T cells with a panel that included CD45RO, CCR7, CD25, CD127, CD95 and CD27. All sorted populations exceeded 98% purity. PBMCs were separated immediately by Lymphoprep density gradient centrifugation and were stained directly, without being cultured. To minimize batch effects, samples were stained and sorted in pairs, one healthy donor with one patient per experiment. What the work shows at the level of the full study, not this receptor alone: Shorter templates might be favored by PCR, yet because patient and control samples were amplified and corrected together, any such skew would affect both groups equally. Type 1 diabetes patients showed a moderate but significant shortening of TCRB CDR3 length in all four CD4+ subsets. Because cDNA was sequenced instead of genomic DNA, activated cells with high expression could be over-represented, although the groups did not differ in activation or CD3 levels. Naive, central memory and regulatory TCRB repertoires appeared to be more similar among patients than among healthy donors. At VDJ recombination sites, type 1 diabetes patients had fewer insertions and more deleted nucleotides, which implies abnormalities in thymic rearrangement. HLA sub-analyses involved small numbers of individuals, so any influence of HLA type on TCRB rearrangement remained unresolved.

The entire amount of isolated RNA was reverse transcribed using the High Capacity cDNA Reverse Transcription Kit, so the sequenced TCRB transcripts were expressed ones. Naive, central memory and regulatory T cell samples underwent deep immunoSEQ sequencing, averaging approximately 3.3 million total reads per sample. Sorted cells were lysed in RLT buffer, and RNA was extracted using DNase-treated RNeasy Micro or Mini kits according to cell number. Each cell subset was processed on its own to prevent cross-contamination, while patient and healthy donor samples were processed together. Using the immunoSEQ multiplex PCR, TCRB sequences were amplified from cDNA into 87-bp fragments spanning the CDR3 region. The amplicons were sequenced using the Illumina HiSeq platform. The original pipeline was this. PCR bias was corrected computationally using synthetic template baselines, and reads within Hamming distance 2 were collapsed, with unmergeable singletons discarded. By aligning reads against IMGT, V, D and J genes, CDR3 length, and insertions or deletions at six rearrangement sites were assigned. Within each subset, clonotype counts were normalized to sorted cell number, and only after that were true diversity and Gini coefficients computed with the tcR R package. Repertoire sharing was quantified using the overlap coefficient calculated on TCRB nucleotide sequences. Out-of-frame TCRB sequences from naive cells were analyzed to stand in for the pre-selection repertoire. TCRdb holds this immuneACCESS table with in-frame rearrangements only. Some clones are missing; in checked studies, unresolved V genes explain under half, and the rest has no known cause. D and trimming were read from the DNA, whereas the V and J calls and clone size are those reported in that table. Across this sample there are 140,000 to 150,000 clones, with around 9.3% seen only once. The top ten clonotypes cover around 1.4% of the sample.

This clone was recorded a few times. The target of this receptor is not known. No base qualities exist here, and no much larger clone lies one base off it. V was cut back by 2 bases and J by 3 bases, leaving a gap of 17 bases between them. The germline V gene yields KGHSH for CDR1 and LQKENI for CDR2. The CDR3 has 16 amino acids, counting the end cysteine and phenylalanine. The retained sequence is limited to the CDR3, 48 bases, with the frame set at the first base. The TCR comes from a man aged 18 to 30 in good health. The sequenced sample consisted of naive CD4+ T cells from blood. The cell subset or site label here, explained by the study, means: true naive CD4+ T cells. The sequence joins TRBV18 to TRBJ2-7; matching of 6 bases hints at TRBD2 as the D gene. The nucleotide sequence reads TGTGCCAGCTCACCAAACCTAGGGACGGGGGACTACGAGCAGTACTTC. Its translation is CASSPNLGTGDYEQYF.